These T cell receptor beta chains were read from a single sample in a study of blood T cell repertoires in COVID-19. The protocol was immunoSEQ multiplex PCR, while the TCRdb copy is restricted to in-frame clones and leaves out a portion. The sample shows approximately 46,000 clones, nearly 90% of them seen only once. Sequenced input: peripheral blood. The receptors come from a man in his forties or fifties with active COVID-19. Both conserved end residues are part of each CDR3. The D gene is left open where the match is weak. Clone size, where shown, is once, few, many, or a class for clones that have expanded.

>TRBV6-1|TRBJ1-1|15|.|.
TGTGCCAGCAGTGAGGAACAGGGTCGCGGTAGAGAAGCTTTCTTT
CASSEEQGRGREAFF
>TRBV12-3/TRBV12-4|TRBJ1-2|12|.|.
TGTGCCAGCAGTTTACTGGGGGGGAGCTACACCTTC
CASSLLGGSYTF
>TRBV9|TRBJ2-1|13|.|.
TGTGCCAGCAGCGTAGTTTCTGTAGATGAGCAGTTCTTC
CASSVVSVDEQFF
>TRBV11-2|TRBJ2-5|17|.|TRBD2
TGTGCCAGCAGCTTAGGATTCGGGACTAGCGCTCAAGAGACCCAGTACTTC
CASSLGFGTSAQETQYF
>TRBV2|TRBJ2-3|15|.|.
TGTGCCAGCAGTGAAAGAGGTTGGGGCACAGATACGCAGTATTTT
CASSERGWGTDTQYF
>TRBV5-1|TRBJ1-3|14|.|.
TGCGCCAGCAGACGACAGAACTCTGGAAACACCATATATTTT
CASRRQNSGNTIYF
>TRBV7-6|TRBJ2-5|16|.|TRBD2
TGTGCCAGCAGCTACCTGAGTAGCGGGTCTCAAGAGACCCAGTACTTC
CASSYLSSGSQETQYF
>TRBV7-9|TRBJ1-2|12|.|.
TGTGCAGCCTATGCGGGAAACTATGGCTACACCTTC
CAAYAGNYGYTF
>TRBV4-2|TRBJ1-4|15|few|TRBD1
TGTGCCAGCAGCCAACTTTACAGGGGACGCGAAAAACTGTTTTTT
CASSQLYRGREKLFF
>TRBV2|TRBJ1-3|18|.|.
TGTGCCAGCAGTGAATCCGAGGGTCGGAGGTTGCGGAGAAACACCATATATTTT
CASSESEGRRLRRNTIYF
>TRBV19|TRBJ2-7|13|.|TRBD1
TGTGCCAGTAGTCGGGACAGCGCCTACGAGCAGTACTTC
CASSRDSAYEQYF
>TRBV5-5|TRBJ2-3|18|once|TRBD2
TGTGCCAGCAGCTTGGAGGGTTACGGGGGGGCCTCCACAGATACGCAGTATTTT
CASSLEGYGGASTDTQYF
>TRBV16|TRBJ1-2|14|.|.
TGTGCCAGCAGCCAAGATTCAGGCAACTATGGCTACACCTTC
CASSQDSGNYGYTF
>TRBV6-6|TRBJ1-1|12|.|TRBD1
TGTGCCAGCAGTGCGACAGGGGAGGGAACTTTCTTT
CASSATGEGTFF
>TRBV7-3|TRBJ2-1|14|.|.
TGTGCCAGCAGCTTATTCGGGTCTTACAATGAGCAGTTCTTC
CASSLFGSYNEQFF
>TRBV6-1|TRBJ1-4|13|.|.
TGTGCCAGCAGTGAGTACAGGGCGGAAAAACTGTTTTTT
CASSEYRAEKLFF
>TRBV6-2/TRBV6-3|TRBJ2-7|12|.|.
TGTGCCAGCAGTTTTACGCCGGGTGAGCAGTACTTC
CASSFTPGEQYF
>TRBV27|TRBJ1-2|15|.|TRBD1
TGTGCCAGCAGTCCGTGGGACAGGGTCAACTATGGCTACACCTTC
CASSPWDRVNYGYTF
>TRBV6-5|TRBJ1-1|13|.|.
TGTGCCAGCAGCCAACAGATGAACACTGAAGCTTTCTTT
CASSQQMNTEAFF
>TRBV4-1|TRBJ2-3|13|.|.
TGCGCCAGCAGCCAAGATCCCAGGGATACGCAGTATTTT
CASSQDPRDTQYF
>TRBV10-3|TRBJ2-3|17|once|.
TGTGCCATCAGTGAGTCGGGACATGGGTTTATGGCAGATACGCAGTATTTT
CAISESGHGFMADTQYF
>TRBV7-8|TRBJ2-2|16|.|TRBD2
TGTGCCAGCAGCCCTACTAGCGGGGGGAACACCGGGGAGCTGTTTTTT
CASSPTSGGNTGELFF
>TRBV30|TRBJ1-5|16|once|.
TGTGCCTGGAGTGTAAACTTAGCAGGGCGAGCTCAGCCCCAGCATTTT
CAWSVNLAGRAQPQHF
>TRBV5-4|TRBJ1-6|15|.|.
TGTGCCAGCAGCATCAGGGTGGGCTATAATTCACCCCTCCACTTT
CASSIRVGYNSPLHF
>TRBV6-5|TRBJ2-1|16|.|TRBD2
TGTGCCAGCAGTTACTCAATGGCGGGGGTTTACAATGAGCAGTTCTTC
CASSYSMAGVYNEQFF
>TRBV6-6|TRBJ2-3|15|.|TRBD1
TGTGCCAGCAGTTCGGGACAGCGGATTTCAGATACGCAGTATTTT
CASSSGQRISDTQYF
>TRBV27|TRBJ2-5|15|.|TRBD2
TGTGCCAGCAGTTTATCGGGGGGGACCCAAGAGACCCAGTACTTC
CASSLSGGTQETQYF
>TRBV20-1|TRBJ1-6|15|.|.
TGCAGTGCTAGTCAGGGGCTCGGCTCTTATTCACCCCTCCACTTT
CSASQGLGSYSPLHF
>TRBV10-3|TRBJ1-5|15|.|TRBD1
TGTGCCATCAGTGGAACGACAGGGGTCGGGCAGCCCCAGCATTTT
CAISGTTGVGQPQHF
>TRBV4-3|TRBJ1-3|14|.|.
TGCGCCAGCAGCCGGAGCCATGGGGGAAACACCATATATTTT
CASSRSHGGNTIYF
>TRBV10-2|TRBJ2-3|18|.|TRBD2
TGCGCCAGCAGCCTGGGGGGGGTAGCGGGGTCTAGCACAGATACGCAGTATTTT
CASSLGGVAGSSTDTQYF
>TRBV6-5|TRBJ2-6|15|.|.
TGTGCCACCAGCAGAAGGGGGTCTGGGGCCAACGTCCTGACTTTC
CATSRRGSGANVLTF
>TRBV9|TRBJ2-1|15|.|.
TGTGCCAGCAGCGCCTACCGACAGTCCTCCGATGAGCAGTTCTTC
CASSAYRQSSDEQFF
>TRBV4-1|TRBJ1-2|15|.|.
TGCGCCAGCAGCCACCCACAGGGTGTCGGGTATGGCTACACCTTC
CASSHPQGVGYGYTF
>TRBV5-1|TRBJ2-2|16|.|TRBD2
TGCGCCAGCAGCCGGAGACTAGCAACTTTCTCGGAGGAGCTGTTTTTT
CASSRRLATFSEELFF
>TRBV2|TRBJ1-2|14|.|.
TGTGCCAGCAAACTAACGGACACCAAGGGTGGCTACACCTTC
CASKLTDTKGGYTF
>TRBV6-6|TRBJ1-5|14|once|TRBD1
TGTGCCAGCAGACAGACAGGGTTGGAGCAGCCCCAGCATTTT
CASRQTGLEQPQHF
>TRBV14|TRBJ2-5|16|.|TRBD1
TGTGCCAGCAGCCCGAGGTGGGACAGGGGGCGTGAGACCCAGTACTTC
CASSPRWDRGRETQYF
>TRBV6-5|TRBJ2-7|15|.|.
TGTGCCAGCAGCCCCCCAGGGAAGGGGTTCTACGAGCAGTACTTC
CASSPPGKGFYEQYF
>TRBV28|TRBJ2-7|14|.|.
TGTGCCAGCAGACCAAACAGGGGAGGCTACGAGCAGTACTTC
CASRPNRGGYEQYF
>TRBV4-2|TRBJ1-5|14|.|.
TGTGCCAGCAGCCACCCGGGGGAGGGTCAGCCCCAGCATTTT
CASSHPGEGQPQHF
>TRBV10-3|TRBJ2-3|16|.|TRBD2
TGTGCCATCAGTGATCCCCAGCGGGGGGGCCTGGATACGCAGTATTTT
CAISDPQRGGLDTQYF
>TRBV9|TRBJ2-1|16|.|TRBD2
TGTGCCAGCAGCCCCGGAAGCGGGGGGCAGGTCAATGAGCAGTTCTTC
CASSPGSGGQVNEQFF
>TRBV15|TRBJ2-7|16|.|TRBD1
TGTGCCACCATGACCACTAGGGGGCCGAGCTCCTACGAGCAGTACTTC
CATMTTRGPSSYEQYF
>TRBV4-1|TRBJ2-5|14|.|.
TGCGCCAGCAGGCGCCAAGACTCACCAGAGACCCAGTACTTC
CASRRQDSPETQYF
>TRBV6-5|TRBJ1-4|14|.|TRBD1
TGTGCCAGCAGTTACAGAGGACAGGTTGAAAAACTGTTTTTT
CASSYRGQVEKLFF
>TRBV4-1|TRBJ1-1|17|few|.
TGCGCCAGCAGCCCTCAGGTGCAGGGGCGTACCGAACGTGAAGCTTTCTTT
CASSPQVQGRTEREAFF
>TRBV6-2/TRBV6-3|TRBJ2-1|15|.|TRBD2
TGTGCCAGCAGCCCCGCGGGGGGTAGCGTCAATGAGCAGTTCTTC
CASSPAGGSVNEQFF